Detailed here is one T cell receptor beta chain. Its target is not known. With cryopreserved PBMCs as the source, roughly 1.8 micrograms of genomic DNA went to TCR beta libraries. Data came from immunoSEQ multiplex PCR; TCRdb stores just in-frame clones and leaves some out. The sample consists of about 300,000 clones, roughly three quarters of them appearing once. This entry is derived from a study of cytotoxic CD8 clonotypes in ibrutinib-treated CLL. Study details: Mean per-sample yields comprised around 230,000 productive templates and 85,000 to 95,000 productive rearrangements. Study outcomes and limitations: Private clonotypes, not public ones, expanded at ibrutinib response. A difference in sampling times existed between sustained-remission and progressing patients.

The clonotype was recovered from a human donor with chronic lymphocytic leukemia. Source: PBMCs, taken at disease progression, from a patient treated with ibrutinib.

The CDR3 protein is CASSQGTSSYNEQFF. The CDR3 DNA sequence: TGCGCCAGCAGCCAAGGGACTAGCTCCTACAATGAGCAGTTCTTC. The J gene is TRBJ2-1, the V gene TRBV4-3, with 7 bases aligning to TRBD2. Per the germline V gene, CDR1 is LGHNA and CDR2 is YSLEER. V shed 1 base, J shed 0 bases, and the junction held 0 bases outside the gene matches. The CDR3 sequence is 15 residues long.